These T cell receptor beta chains were read from a single sample in a study of Tregs in tolerant kidney transplant recipients. Only in-frame clones appear in the TCRdb table, and some are missing; sequencing was by immunoSEQ multiplex PCR. The sample gives about 110,000 clones, nearly 90% of which show up once; approximately 0.3% is in the top ten. Sequenced here: CD4+ T cells from blood, sampled before the transplant. Receptors originate from a human donor who received a combined kidney and bone marrow transplant. Both conserved end residues are part of each CDR3. Each record gives: V gene, J gene, D gene, clone size, CDR3 protein, CDR3 DNA. The D gene is left open where the match is weak. Some rows mark clone size as missing; the rest say once, few, many or name a class of expanded clone.

TRBV5-6,TRBJ1-3,-,-,CASSLERVTGNTIYF,TGTGCCAGCAGCTTGGAGCGGGTGACTGGAAACACCATATATTTT
TRBV6-4,TRBJ2-1,TRBD2,-,CASSDSYRRASGSYNEQFF,TGTGCCAGCAGTGACTCCTATAGAAGAGCTAGCGGGAGTTACAATGAGCAGTTCTTC
TRBV25-1,TRBJ1-5,TRBD1,-,CASSAGDSVRQPQHF,TGTGCCAGCAGTGCGGGGGACAGCGTAAGGCAGCCCCAGCATTTT
TRBV7-9,TRBJ2-2,TRBD2,-,CASSLQAGGTGELFF,TGTGCCAGCAGCTTACAAGCGGGAGGTACCGGGGAGCTGTTTTTT
TRBV5-1,TRBJ2-3,TRBD1,-,CASSSSGTGKSDTQYF,TGCGCCAGCAGCTCCTCCGGGACAGGGAAGTCAGATACGCAGTATTTT
TRBV28,TRBJ1-1,-,-,CASKGGVTEAFF,TGTGCCAGTAAGGGAGGAGTCACTGAAGCTTTCTTT
TRBV27,TRBJ2-1,TRBD2,-,CAKIAGEVHQQFF,TGTGCCAAGATTGCGGGGGAGGTACACCAGCAGTTCTTC
TRBV2,TRBJ2-3,-,once,CASRGFGTQYF,TGTGCCAGCAGGGGCTTTGGTACGCAGTATTTT
TRBV7-2,TRBJ1-4,TRBD1,-,CASSLGTWTGSEKLFF,TGTGCCAGCAGCTTAGGAACATGGACAGGGAGTGAAAAACTGTTTTTT
TRBV7-8,TRBJ1-2,-,-,CASNTRGGEVPLYGYTF,TGTGCCAGCAACACAAGGGGGGGCGAGGTCCCTCTCTATGGCTACACCTTC
TRBV5-4,TRBJ1-3,-,-,CASSLSMAAGNTIYF,TGTGCCAGCAGCTTGTCCATGGCAGCTGGAAACACCATATATTTT
TRBV5-8,TRBJ2-3,TRBD2,-,CASSLPILAGGPDTQYF,TGTGCCAGCAGCTTGCCCATCCTAGCGGGGGGGCCAGATACGCAGTATTTT
TRBV19,TRBJ1-5,-,once,CASSIEVSLNQPQHF,TGTGCCAGTAGTATTGAGGTCTCGCTCAATCAGCCCCAGCATTTT
TRBV5-1,TRBJ1-6,-,-,CASSPGGSSYNSPLHF,TGCGCCAGCAGCCCGGGGGGGAGCTCCTATAATTCACCCCTCCACTTT
TRBV6-5,TRBJ2-7,-,-,CASSRGADTYEQYF,TGTGCCAGCAGTCGGGGGGCTGATACCTACGAGCAGTACTTC